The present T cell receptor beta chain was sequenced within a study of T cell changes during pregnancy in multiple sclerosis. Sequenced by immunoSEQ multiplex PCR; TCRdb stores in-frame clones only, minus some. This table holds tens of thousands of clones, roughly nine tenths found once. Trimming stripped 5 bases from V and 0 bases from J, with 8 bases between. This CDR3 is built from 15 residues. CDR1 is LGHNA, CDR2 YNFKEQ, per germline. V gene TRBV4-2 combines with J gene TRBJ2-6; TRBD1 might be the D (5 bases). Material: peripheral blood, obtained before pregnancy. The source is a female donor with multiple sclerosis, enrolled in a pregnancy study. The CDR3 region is CASSRTGSGANVLTF. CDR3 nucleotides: TGTGCCAGCAGCAGAACAGGCTCTGGGGCCAACGTCCTGACTTTC.